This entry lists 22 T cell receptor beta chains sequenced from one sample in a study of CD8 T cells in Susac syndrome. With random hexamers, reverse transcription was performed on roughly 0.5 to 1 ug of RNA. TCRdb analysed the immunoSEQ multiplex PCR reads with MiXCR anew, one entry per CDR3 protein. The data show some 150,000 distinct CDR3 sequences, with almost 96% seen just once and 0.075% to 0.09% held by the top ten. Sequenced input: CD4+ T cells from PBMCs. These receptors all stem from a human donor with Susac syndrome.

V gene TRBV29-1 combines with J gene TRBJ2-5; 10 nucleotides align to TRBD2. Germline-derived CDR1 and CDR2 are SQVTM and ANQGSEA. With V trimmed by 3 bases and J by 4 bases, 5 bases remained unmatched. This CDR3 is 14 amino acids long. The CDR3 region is CSVEGLAFIETQYF. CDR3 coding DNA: TGCAGCGTTGAGGGACTAGCGTTTATAGAGACCCAGTACTTC.

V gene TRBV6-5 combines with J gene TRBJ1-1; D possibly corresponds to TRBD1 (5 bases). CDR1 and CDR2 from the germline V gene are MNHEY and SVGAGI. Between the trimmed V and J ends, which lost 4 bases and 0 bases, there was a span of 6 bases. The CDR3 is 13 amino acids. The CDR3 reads CASSLTVNTEAFF. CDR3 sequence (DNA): TGTGCCAGCAGTTTGACAGTGAACACTGAAGCTTTCTTT.

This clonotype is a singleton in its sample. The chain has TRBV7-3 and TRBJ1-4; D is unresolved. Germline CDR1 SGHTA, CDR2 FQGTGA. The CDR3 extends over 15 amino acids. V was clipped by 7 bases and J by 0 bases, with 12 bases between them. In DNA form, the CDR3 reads TGTGCCAGCAATCACAGAGCTGCAACTAATGAAAAACTGTTTTTT. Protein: CASNHRAATNEKLFF.

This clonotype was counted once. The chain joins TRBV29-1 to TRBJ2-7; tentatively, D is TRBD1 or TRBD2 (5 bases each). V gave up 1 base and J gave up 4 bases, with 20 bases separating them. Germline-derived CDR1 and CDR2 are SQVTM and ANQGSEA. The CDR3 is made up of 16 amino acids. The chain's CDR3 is CSVEGMTGHGGYEQYF. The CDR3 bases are TGCAGCGTTGAAGGAATGACCGGACATGGGGGTTACGAGCAGTACTTC.

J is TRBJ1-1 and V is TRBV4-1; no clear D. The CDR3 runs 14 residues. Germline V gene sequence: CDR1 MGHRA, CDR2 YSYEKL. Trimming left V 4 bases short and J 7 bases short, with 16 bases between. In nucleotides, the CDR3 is TGCGCCAGCAGCCCAATTACCCGGGCCAATGAAGCTTTCTTT. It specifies CASSPITRANEAFF.

The CDR3 here is CASSVPQGLDSPQHF. DNA of the CDR3: TGTGCCAGTAGCGTACCACAGGGTTTGGACTCGCCCCAGCATTTT. The rearrangement links TRBV19 to TRBJ1-5; D perhaps matches TRBD1 (6 bases). There are 15 residues in the CDR3. Trimming cost V 6 bases and J 9 bases, with 21 bases left between them. CDR1 is LNHDA and CDR2 is SQIVND in the germline V gene (reference sequence). Filled out from reference TRBV19 and TRBJ1-5, the complete variable domain reads DGGITQSPKYLFRKEGQNVTLSCEQNLNHDAMYWYRQDPGQGLRLIYYSQIVNDFQKGDIAEGYSVSREKKESFPLTVTSAQKNPTAFYLCASSVPQGLDSPQHFGDGTRLSIL.

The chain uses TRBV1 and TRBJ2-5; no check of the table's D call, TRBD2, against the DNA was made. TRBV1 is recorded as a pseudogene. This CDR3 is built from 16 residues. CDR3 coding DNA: TGCACCAGCAGCCAATGGACTAGCGGAACCCAAGAGACCCAGTACTTC. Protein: CTSSQWTSGTQETQYF.

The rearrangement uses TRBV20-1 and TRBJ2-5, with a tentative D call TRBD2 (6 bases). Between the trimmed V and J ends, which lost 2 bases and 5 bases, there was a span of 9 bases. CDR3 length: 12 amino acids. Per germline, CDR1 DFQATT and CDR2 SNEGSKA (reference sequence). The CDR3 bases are TGCAGTGCTAGAACGGCGGGGGAGACCCAGTACTTC. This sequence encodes CSARTAGETQYF.

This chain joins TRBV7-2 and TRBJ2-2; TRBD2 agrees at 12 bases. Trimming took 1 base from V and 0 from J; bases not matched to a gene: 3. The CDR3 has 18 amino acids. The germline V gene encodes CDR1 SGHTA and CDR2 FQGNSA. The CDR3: CASSLVGLAGTNTGELFF. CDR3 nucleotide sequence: TGTGCCAGCAGCTTAGTCGGACTAGCGGGGACGAACACCGGGGAGCTGTTTTTT.

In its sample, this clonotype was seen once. The CDR3 sequence is CSARDRLRSGGELFF. The DNA of the CDR3 is TGCAGTGCTAGAGACAGGCTAAGAAGTGGAGGGGAGCTGTTTTTT. The chain recombines TRBV20-1 with TRBJ2-2; D gene uncertain. V lost 0 bases and J lost 8, with 16 bases in between. Per germline, CDR1 DFQATT and CDR2 SNEGSKA (reference sequence). The CDR3 is made up of 15 amino acids.

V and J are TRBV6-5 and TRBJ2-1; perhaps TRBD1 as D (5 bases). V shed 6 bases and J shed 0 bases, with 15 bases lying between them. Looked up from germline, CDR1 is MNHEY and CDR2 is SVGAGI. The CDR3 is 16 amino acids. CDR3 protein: CASRYTGGGSYNEQFF. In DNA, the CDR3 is TGTGCCAGCAGATATACAGGCGGCGGCTCCTACAATGAGCAGTTCTTC.

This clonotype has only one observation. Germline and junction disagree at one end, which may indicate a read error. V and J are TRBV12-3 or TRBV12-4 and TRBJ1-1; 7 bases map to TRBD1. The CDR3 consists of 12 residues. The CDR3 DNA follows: TGTGCCAGCAGGAGGACAGGTACCGGCTCGGCCTTT. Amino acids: CASRRTGTGSAF.

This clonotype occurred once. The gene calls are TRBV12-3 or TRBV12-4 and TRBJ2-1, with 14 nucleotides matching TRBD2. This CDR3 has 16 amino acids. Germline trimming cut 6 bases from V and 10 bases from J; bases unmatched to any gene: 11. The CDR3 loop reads CASRPRGTSGRDEQFF. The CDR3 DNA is TGTGCCAGCAGGCCCCGAGGGACTAGCGGGAGAGACGAGCAGTTCTTC.

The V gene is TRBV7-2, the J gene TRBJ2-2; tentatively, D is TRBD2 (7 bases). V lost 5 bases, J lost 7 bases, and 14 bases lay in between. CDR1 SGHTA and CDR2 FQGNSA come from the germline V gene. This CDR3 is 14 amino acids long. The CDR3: CASSLWGGNGELFF. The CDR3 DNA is TGTGCCAGCAGCCTTTGGGGGGGCAACGGGGAGCTGTTTTTT.

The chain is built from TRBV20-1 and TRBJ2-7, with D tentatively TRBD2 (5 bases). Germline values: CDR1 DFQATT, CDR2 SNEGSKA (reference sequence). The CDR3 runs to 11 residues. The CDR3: CSGNLTPEQYF. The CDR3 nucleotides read TGCAGCGGGAACCTAACGCCCGAGCAGTACTTC.

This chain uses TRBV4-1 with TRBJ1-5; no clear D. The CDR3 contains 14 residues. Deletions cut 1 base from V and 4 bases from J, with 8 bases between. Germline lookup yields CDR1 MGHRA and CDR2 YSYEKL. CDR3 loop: CASSQVVRNQPQHF. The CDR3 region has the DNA TGCGCCAGCAGCCAAGTTGTTAGAAATCAGCCCCAGCATTTT.

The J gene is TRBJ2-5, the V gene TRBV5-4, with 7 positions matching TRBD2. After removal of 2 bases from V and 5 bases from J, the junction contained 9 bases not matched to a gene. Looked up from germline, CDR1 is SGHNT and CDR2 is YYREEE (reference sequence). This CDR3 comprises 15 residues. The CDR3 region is CASSFDPSGSETQYF. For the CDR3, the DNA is TGTGCCAGCAGCTTTGATCCTAGCGGTTCCGAGACCCAGTACTTC.

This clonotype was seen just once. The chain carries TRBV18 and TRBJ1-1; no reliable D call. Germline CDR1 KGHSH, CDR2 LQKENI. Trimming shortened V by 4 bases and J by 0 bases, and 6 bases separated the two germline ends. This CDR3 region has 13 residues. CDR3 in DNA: TGTGCCAGCTCACAGGACGTGAACACTGAAGCTTTCTTT. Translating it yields CASSQDVNTEAFF.

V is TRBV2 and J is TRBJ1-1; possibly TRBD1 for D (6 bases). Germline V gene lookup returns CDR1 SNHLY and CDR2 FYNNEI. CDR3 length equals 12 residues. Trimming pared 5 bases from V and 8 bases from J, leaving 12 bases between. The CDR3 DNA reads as TGTGCCAGCAGTTTATCTAGGGGGGAAGCTTTCTTT. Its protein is CASSLSRGEAFF.

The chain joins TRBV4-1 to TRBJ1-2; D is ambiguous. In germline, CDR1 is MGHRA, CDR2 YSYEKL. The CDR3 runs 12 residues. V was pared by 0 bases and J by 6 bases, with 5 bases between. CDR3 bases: TGCGCCAGCAGCCAAGATGGAAATGGCTACACCTTC. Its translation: CASSQDGNGYTF.

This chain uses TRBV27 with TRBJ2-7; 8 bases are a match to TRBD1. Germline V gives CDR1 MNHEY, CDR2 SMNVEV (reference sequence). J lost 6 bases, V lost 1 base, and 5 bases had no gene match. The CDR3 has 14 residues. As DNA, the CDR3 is TGTGCCAGCAGTTTATTTGGACAGGGAGGCGAGCAGTACTTC. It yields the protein CASSLFGQGGEQYF.

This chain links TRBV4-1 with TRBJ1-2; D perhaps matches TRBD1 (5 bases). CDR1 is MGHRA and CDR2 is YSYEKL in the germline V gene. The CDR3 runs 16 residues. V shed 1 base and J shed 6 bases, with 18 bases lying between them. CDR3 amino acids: CASSQGSVGRGDGYTF. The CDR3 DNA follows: TGCGCCAGCAGCCAAGGAAGTGTGGGGAGGGGAGATGGCTACACCTTC.